Listed below are T cell receptor beta chains from one sample, sequenced in a study of shared clonotypes between healthy human individuals. The method was immunoSEQ multiplex PCR; TCRdb's version includes in-frame clones alone and lacks a portion of them. The sample contains around 2.5 million clones, 90% to 95% of which appear only once. Material: naive CD4+ T cells from PBMCs. Receptor source: a man younger than 35 in good health. Some clones in this sample may be carry-over from other donors' samples. Both conserved end residues are part of each CDR3. The order of the fields is J gene, V gene, D gene, clone size, CDR3 protein, CDR3 DNA. D genes are given only for firm matches. Rows may omit the clone size; those that give it use once, few, many or a size class.

j_gene: TRBJ2-5
v_gene: TRBV6-5
d_gene: TRBD1
abundance: -
CDR3aa: CASRRQGTRETQYF
CDR3nt: TGTGCCAGCAGGAGACAGGGGACGAGGGAGACCCAGTACTTC

j_gene: TRBJ2-7
v_gene: TRBV28
d_gene: -
abundance: -
CDR3aa: CATMTLAFSYEQYF
CDR3nt: TGTGCCACCATGACTCTAGCGTTCTCCTACGAGCAGTACTTC

j_gene: TRBJ1-4
v_gene: TRBV18
d_gene: -
abundance: -
CDR3aa: CASSFLSQGGEKLFF
CDR3nt: TGTGCCAGCTCATTCCTATCCCAAGGCGGTGAAAAACTGTTTTTT

j_gene: TRBJ1-1
v_gene: TRBV29-1
d_gene: -
abundance: -
CDR3aa: CSVEVRTEAFF
CDR3nt: TGCAGCGTTGAGGTAAGGACTGAAGCTTTCTTT

j_gene: TRBJ2-1
v_gene: TRBV7-3
d_gene: -
abundance: -
CDR3aa: CASSLHVSEQFF
CDR3nt: TGTGCCAGCAGCCTCCACGTTAGTGAGCAGTTCTTC

j_gene: TRBJ1-5
v_gene: TRBV19
d_gene: -
abundance: few
CDR3aa: CASSIGTRGPSNQPQHF
CDR3nt: TGTGCCAGTAGTATAGGTACCAGGGGCCCTAGCAATCAGCCCCAGCATTTT

j_gene: TRBJ1-2
v_gene: TRBV4-1
d_gene: -
abundance: -
CDR3aa: CASSQDPGALLGGYTF
CDR3nt: TGCGCCAGCAGCCAAGATCCCGGCGCCCTACTGGGGGGCTACACCTTC

j_gene: TRBJ2-1
v_gene: TRBV6-1
d_gene: TRBD2
abundance: -
CDR3aa: CASSGPQREGYNEQFF
CDR3nt: TGTGCCAGCAGTGGGCCCCAGCGGGAGGGCTACAATGAGCAGTTCTTC

j_gene: TRBJ1-2
v_gene: TRBV19
d_gene: -
abundance: once
CDR3aa: CASTGGVNGYTF
CDR3nt: TGTGCCAGTACAGGAGGGGTGAATGGCTACACCTTC

j_gene: TRBJ1-4
v_gene: TRBV10-2
d_gene: TRBD1
abundance: -
CDR3aa: CASSDPGQGREKLFF
CDR3nt: TGCGCCAGCAGTGACCCGGGACAGGGACGGGAAAAACTGTTTTTT

j_gene: TRBJ1-2
v_gene: TRBV2
d_gene: -
abundance: -
CDR3aa: CASRLTSGESYGYTF
CDR3nt: TGTGCCAGCAGGCTTACCTCGGGGGAGTCCTATGGCTACACCTTC

j_gene: TRBJ2-7
v_gene: TRBV15
d_gene: -
abundance: -
CDR3aa: CATSRVGGFYEQYF
CDR3nt: TGTGCCACCAGCAGAGTCGGGGGATTCTACGAGCAGTACTTC

j_gene: TRBJ2-1
v_gene: TRBV6-6
d_gene: -
abundance: -
CDR3aa: CASSPPPGREQFF
CDR3nt: TGTGCCAGCAGTCCGCCGCCGGGGAGGGAGCAGTTCTTC

j_gene: TRBJ2-1
v_gene: TRBV9
d_gene: -
abundance: once
CDR3aa: CASGRTVWDNEQFF
CDR3nt: TGTGCCAGCGGGCGGACCGTATGGGACAATGAGCAGTTCTTC

j_gene: TRBJ2-3
v_gene: TRBV18
d_gene: -
abundance: -
CDR3aa: CASSPGADTQYF
CDR3nt: TGTGCCAGCTCACCCGGGGCCGATACGCAGTATTTT

j_gene: TRBJ2-3
v_gene: TRBV4-2
d_gene: -
abundance: once
CDR3aa: CASSQELVAAPTDTQYF
CDR3nt: TGTGCCAGCAGCCAAGAATTGGTAGCGGCCCCCACAGATACGCAGTATTTT

j_gene: TRBJ2-1
v_gene: TRBV7-2
d_gene: -
abundance: -
CDR3aa: CASSLISLYNEQFF
CDR3nt: TGTGCCAGCAGCTTAATCTCTCTGTACAATGAGCAGTTCTTC

j_gene: TRBJ1-5
v_gene: TRBV6-1
d_gene: -
abundance: -
CDR3aa: CASSLINQPQHF
CDR3nt: TGTGCCAGCAGTCTTATCAATCAGCCCCAGCATTTT

j_gene: TRBJ1-3
v_gene: TRBV28
d_gene: TRBD1
abundance: -
CDR3aa: CASSLYGTASSGNTIYF
CDR3nt: TGTGCCAGCAGCTTATATGGGACAGCCAGCTCTGGAAACACCATATATTTT

j_gene: TRBJ2-7
v_gene: TRBV7-2
d_gene: -
abundance: -
CDR3aa: CASGRGLTPSHEQYF
CDR3nt: TGTGCCAGCGGGAGGGGGCTGACCCCCAGCCACGAGCAGTACTTC

j_gene: TRBJ2-5
v_gene: TRBV11-2
d_gene: -
abundance: -
CDR3aa: CASSLEGQETQYF
CDR3nt: TGTGCCAGCAGCTTAGAAGGCCAAGAGACCCAGTACTTC

j_gene: TRBJ2-7
v_gene: TRBV2
d_gene: -
abundance: -
CDR3aa: CASSEFVTNYEQYF
CDR3nt: TGTGCCAGCAGTGAATTCGTCACAAACTACGAGCAGTACTTC

j_gene: TRBJ2-7
v_gene: TRBV5-1
d_gene: -
abundance: -
CDR3aa: CASSPDPGSSYEQYF
CDR3nt: TGCGCCAGCAGCCCCGATCCGGGATCATCCTACGAGCAGTACTTC

j_gene: TRBJ2-6
v_gene: TRBV27
d_gene: TRBD1
abundance: -
CDR3aa: CASSPRTGAGANVLTF
CDR3nt: TGTGCCAGCAGTCCCCGGACAGGGGCCGGGGCCAACGTCCTGACTTTC

j_gene: TRBJ2-7
v_gene: TRBV4-1
d_gene: -
abundance: -
CDR3aa: CASSQGRLREYEQYF
CDR3nt: TGCGCCAGCAGCCAAGGAAGGCTCAGGGAATACGAGCAGTACTTC

j_gene: TRBJ2-5
v_gene: TRBV7-3
d_gene: -
abundance: -
CDR3aa: CASSYNSGGTQYF
CDR3nt: TGTGCCAGCAGCTACAATTCCGGGGGGACCCAGTACTTC

j_gene: TRBJ2-5
v_gene: TRBV30
d_gene: TRBD2
abundance: -
CDR3aa: CAWSPRGRGRETQYF
CDR3nt: TGTGCCTGGAGTCCTCGGGGGAGGGGTCGAGAGACCCAGTACTTC

j_gene: TRBJ2-4
v_gene: TRBV19
d_gene: -
abundance: -
CDR3aa: CASSMIGRSKNIQYF
CDR3nt: TGTGCCAGTAGTATGATAGGACGGTCCAAAAACATTCAGTACTTC

j_gene: TRBJ2-1
v_gene: TRBV5-1
d_gene: TRBD1
abundance: -
CDR3aa: CASSLAPGTGYNEQFF
CDR3nt: TGCGCCAGCAGCTTGGCCCCCGGGACAGGGTATAATGAGCAGTTCTTC

j_gene: TRBJ1-2
v_gene: TRBV7-2
d_gene: -
abundance: -
CDR3aa: CASSLFRADSGYGYTF
CDR3nt: TGTGCCAGCAGCTTATTCCGGGCAGACTCTGGCTATGGCTACACCTTC

j_gene: TRBJ2-3
v_gene: TRBV10-3
d_gene: TRBD1
abundance: -
CDR3aa: CAISPPTGADTQYF
CDR3nt: TGTGCCATCAGTCCCCCGACAGGGGCAGATACGCAGTATTTT

j_gene: TRBJ1-1
v_gene: TRBV9
d_gene: -
abundance: -
CDR3aa: CASSPTMGREAFF
CDR3nt: TGTGCCAGCAGCCCTACCATGGGCAGGGAAGCTTTCTTT

j_gene: TRBJ2-2
v_gene: TRBV5-1
d_gene: -
abundance: -
CDR3aa: CASILDPGRPGELFF
CDR3nt: TGCGCCAGCATCTTGGATCCAGGGAGACCCGGGGAGCTGTTTTTT

j_gene: TRBJ2-7
v_gene: TRBV5-5
d_gene: TRBD2
abundance: -
CDR3aa: CASSLPGLAGGSYEQYF
CDR3nt: TGTGCCAGCAGCCTCCCGGGACTAGCGGGGGGCTCCTACGAGCAGTACTTC

j_gene: TRBJ1-3
v_gene: TRBV7-9
d_gene: -
abundance: once
CDR3aa: CASSLVGPESLNTIYF
CDR3nt: TGTGCCAGCAGCTTAGTTGGACCCGAGTCTTTGAACACCATATATTTT

j_gene: TRBJ1-5
v_gene: TRBV2
d_gene: -
abundance: -
CDR3aa: CASSEFGGRVSQPQHF
CDR3nt: TGTGCCAGCAGTGAATTTGGGGGGCGGGTTAGTCAGCCCCAGCATTTT

j_gene: TRBJ2-3
v_gene: TRBV11-2
d_gene: TRBD1
abundance: -
CDR3aa: CASSLLSRGNTQYF
CDR3nt: TGTGCCAGCAGCTTATTGTCCAGGGGGAATACGCAGTATTTT

j_gene: TRBJ2-7
v_gene: TRBV30
d_gene: TRBD2
abundance: -
CDR3aa: CAWSVKAGGLEQYF
CDR3nt: TGTGCCTGGAGTGTAAAAGCGGGAGGGCTCGAGCAGTACTTC

j_gene: TRBJ2-1
v_gene: TRBV10-3
d_gene: TRBD2
abundance: -
CDR3aa: CAISGGLTSGSREQFF
CDR3nt: TGTGCCATCAGTGGCGGACTGACTAGCGGGAGTCGTGAGCAGTTCTTC

j_gene: TRBJ2-5
v_gene: TRBV7-3
d_gene: -
abundance: once
CDR3aa: CASSLTSGTLGHF
CDR3nt: TGTGCCAGCAGCCTAACCTCCGGGACCCTCGGCCACTTC

j_gene: TRBJ2-7
v_gene: TRBV28
d_gene: TRBD1
abundance: -
CDR3aa: CASSPDRVHEQYF
CDR3nt: TGTGCCAGCAGCCCTGACAGGGTCCACGAGCAGTACTTC

j_gene: TRBJ1-5
v_gene: TRBV5-5
d_gene: -
abundance: -
CDR3aa: CASSLGRAPQPQHF
CDR3nt: TGTGCCAGCAGCTTGGGCAGGGCACCCCAGCCCCAGCATTTT

j_gene: TRBJ1-1
v_gene: TRBV12-5
d_gene: TRBD1
abundance: -
CDR3aa: CASGSRTGGTEAFF
CDR3nt: TGTGCTAGTGGTTCCCGGACAGGGGGCACTGAAGCTTTCTTT

j_gene: TRBJ2-6
v_gene: TRBV18
d_gene: -
abundance: -
CDR3aa: CASSPNSLTGANVLTF
CDR3nt: TGTGCCAGCTCACCGAACTCACTGACTGGGGCCAACGTCCTGACTTTC

j_gene: TRBJ1-5
v_gene: TRBV18
d_gene: -
abundance: few
CDR3aa: CASSPTSASQPQHF
CDR3nt: TGTGCCAGCTCACCTACAAGCGCAAGTCAGCCCCAGCATTTT

j_gene: TRBJ2-1
v_gene: TRBV9
d_gene: -
abundance: -
CDR3aa: CASSGGVRTDYNEQFF
CDR3nt: TGTGCCAGCAGCGGAGGGGTGAGGACAGATTACAATGAGCAGTTCTTC

j_gene: TRBJ2-7
v_gene: TRBV7-2
d_gene: -
abundance: -
CDR3aa: CASSLGPGPYEQYF
CDR3nt: TGTGCCAGCAGCTTAGGTCCAGGACCCTACGAGCAGTACTTC

j_gene: TRBJ2-1
v_gene: TRBV2
d_gene: -
abundance: -
CDR3aa: CASSVQGSYNEQFF
CDR3nt: TGTGCCAGCAGTGTACAGGGATCCTACAATGAGCAGTTCTTC

j_gene: TRBJ1-3
v_gene: TRBV6-1
d_gene: -
abundance: -
CDR3aa: CASSPPWARNTIYF
CDR3nt: TGTGCCAGCAGCCCGCCCTGGGCCAGAAACACCATATATTTT

j_gene: TRBJ2-1
v_gene: TRBV6-6
d_gene: TRBD2
abundance: -
CDR3aa: CASRARGLPPSEQFF
CDR3nt: TGTGCCAGCAGGGCGCGGGGGTTACCTCCCAGTGAGCAGTTCTTC

j_gene: TRBJ2-6
v_gene: TRBV10-3
d_gene: -
abundance: -
CDR3aa: CAISESSGANVLTF
CDR3nt: TGTGCCATCAGTGAGTCATCTGGGGCCAACGTCCTGACTTTC

j_gene: TRBJ1-4
v_gene: TRBV7-7
d_gene: -
abundance: -
CDR3aa: CASSSGFGNEKLFF
CDR3nt: TGTGCCAGCAGTTCAGGGTTTGGTAATGAAAAACTGTTTTTT

j_gene: TRBJ1-3
v_gene: TRBV9
d_gene: -
abundance: -
CDR3aa: CASSVAPGRDTIYF
CDR3nt: TGTGCCAGCAGCGTAGCTCCAGGGCGGGACACCATATATTTT

j_gene: TRBJ2-2
v_gene: TRBV28
d_gene: -
abundance: -
CDR3aa: CASSLTRTNTGELFF
CDR3nt: TGTGCCAGCAGTTTAACGCGGACGAACACCGGGGAGCTGTTTTTT

j_gene: TRBJ2-7
v_gene: TRBV6-6
d_gene: -
abundance: -
CDR3aa: CASIPAPTYEQYF
CDR3nt: TGTGCCAGCATCCCGGCACCCACCTACGAGCAGTACTTC

j_gene: TRBJ2-5
v_gene: TRBV18
d_gene: -
abundance: -
CDR3aa: CASSPSRSETQYF
CDR3nt: TGTGCCAGCTCACCAAGCAGGTCCGAGACCCAGTACTTC

j_gene: TRBJ2-1
v_gene: TRBV5-1
d_gene: -
abundance: once
CDR3aa: CASSLEGVSYNEQFF
CDR3nt: TGCGCCAGCAGCTTGGAGGGGGTTTCGTACAATGAGCAGTTCTTC

j_gene: TRBJ2-5
v_gene: TRBV7-7
d_gene: TRBD2
abundance: -
CDR3aa: CASSTGTSGETQYF
CDR3nt: TGTGCCAGCAGCACTGGGACTAGCGGAGAGACCCAGTACTTC

j_gene: TRBJ1-1
v_gene: TRBV7-2
d_gene: -
abundance: -
CDR3aa: CASTSYTPNTEAFF
CDR3nt: TGTGCCAGCACCTCATATACGCCGAACACTGAAGCTTTCTTT